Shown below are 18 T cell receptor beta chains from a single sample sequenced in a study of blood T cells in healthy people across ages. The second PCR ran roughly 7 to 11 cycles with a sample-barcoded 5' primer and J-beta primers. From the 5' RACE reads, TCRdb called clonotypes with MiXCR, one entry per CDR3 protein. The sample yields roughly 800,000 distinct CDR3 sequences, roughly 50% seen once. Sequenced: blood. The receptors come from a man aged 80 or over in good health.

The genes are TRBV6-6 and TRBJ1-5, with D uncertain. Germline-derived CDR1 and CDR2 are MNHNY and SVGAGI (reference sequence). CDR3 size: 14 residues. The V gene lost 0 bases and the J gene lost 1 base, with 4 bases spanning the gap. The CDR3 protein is CASSYSVSNQPQHF. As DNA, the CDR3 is TGTGCCAGCAGTTACTCAGTAAGCAATCAGCCCCAGCATTTT.

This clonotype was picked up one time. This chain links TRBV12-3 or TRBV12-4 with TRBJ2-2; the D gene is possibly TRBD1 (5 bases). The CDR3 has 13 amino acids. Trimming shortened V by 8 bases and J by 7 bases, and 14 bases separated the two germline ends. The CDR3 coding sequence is TGTGCCAGCCACAGTCCCGGACACGGGGAGCTGTTTTTT. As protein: CASHSPGHGELFF.

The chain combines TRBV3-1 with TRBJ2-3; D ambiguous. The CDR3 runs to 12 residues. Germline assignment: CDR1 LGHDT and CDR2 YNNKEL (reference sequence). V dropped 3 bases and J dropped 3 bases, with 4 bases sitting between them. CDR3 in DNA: TGTGCCAGCAGCCACGGGACAGATACGCAGTATTTT. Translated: CASSHGTDTQYF.

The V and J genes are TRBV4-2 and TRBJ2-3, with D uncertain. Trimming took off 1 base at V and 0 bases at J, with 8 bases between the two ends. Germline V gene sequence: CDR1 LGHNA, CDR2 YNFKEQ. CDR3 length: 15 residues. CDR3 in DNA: TGTGCCAGCAGCCAAGCGCAGGAAAGCACAGATACGCAGTATTTT. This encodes CASSQAQESTDTQYF.

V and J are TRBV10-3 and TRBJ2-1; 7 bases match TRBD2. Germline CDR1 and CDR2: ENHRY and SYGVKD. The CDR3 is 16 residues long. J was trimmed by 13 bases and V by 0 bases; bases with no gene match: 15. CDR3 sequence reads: CAISESAARGVETQFF. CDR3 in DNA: TGTGCCATCAGTGAGTCGGCCGCCCGGGGGGTAGAGACCCAGTTCTTC.

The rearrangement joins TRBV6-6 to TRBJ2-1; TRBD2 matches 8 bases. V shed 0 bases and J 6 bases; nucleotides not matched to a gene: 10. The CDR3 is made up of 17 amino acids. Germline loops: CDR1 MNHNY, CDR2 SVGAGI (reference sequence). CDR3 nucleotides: TGTGCCAGCAGTTACTCGAACCCCTCCCTAGCGGGCAATGAGCAGTTCTTC. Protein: CASSYSNPSLAGNEQFF.

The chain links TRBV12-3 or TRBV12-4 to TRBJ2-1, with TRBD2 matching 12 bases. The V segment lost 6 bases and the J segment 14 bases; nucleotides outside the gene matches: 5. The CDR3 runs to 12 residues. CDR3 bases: TGTGCCAGCAGACCCTCTAGCGGGGGGGAGTTCTTC. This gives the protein CASRPSSGGEFF.

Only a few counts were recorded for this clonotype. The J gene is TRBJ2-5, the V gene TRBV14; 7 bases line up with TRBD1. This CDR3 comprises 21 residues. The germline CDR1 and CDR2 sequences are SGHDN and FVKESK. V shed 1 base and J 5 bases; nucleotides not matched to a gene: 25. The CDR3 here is CASSQGSFQGGGSPRLETQYF. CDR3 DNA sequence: TGTGCCAGCAGCCAAGGATCCTTTCAAGGGGGCGGATCCCCAAGGCTCGAGACCCAGTACTTC. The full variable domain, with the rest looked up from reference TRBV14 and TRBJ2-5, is EAGVTQFPSHSVIEKGQTVTLRCDPISGHDNLYWYRRVMGKEIKFLLHFVKESKQDESGMPNNRFLAERTGGTYSTLKVQPAELEDSGVYFCASSQGSFQGGGSPRLETQYFGPGTRLLVL.

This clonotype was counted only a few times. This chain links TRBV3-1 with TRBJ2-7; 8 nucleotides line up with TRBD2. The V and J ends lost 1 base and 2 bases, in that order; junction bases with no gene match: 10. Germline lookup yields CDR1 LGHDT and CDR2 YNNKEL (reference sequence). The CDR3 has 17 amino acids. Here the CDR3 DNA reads TGTGCCAGCAGCCAAGCCCGGAGGACTAGCAAAGCCTACGAGCAGTACTTC. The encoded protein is CASSQARRTSKAYEQYF.

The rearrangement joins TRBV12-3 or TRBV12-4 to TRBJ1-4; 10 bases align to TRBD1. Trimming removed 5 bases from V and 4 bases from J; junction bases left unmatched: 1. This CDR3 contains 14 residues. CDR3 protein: CASSRTGGNEKLFF. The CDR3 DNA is TGTGCCAGCAGTCGGACAGGGGGTAATGAAAAACTGTTTTTT.

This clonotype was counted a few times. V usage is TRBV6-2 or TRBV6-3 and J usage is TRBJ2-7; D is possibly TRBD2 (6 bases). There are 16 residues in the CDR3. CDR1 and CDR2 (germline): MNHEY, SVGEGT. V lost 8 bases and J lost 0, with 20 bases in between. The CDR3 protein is CASFGIAEPLSYEQYF. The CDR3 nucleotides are TGTGCCAGCTTCGGTATAGCGGAGCCTCTCTCCTACGAGCAGTACTTC.

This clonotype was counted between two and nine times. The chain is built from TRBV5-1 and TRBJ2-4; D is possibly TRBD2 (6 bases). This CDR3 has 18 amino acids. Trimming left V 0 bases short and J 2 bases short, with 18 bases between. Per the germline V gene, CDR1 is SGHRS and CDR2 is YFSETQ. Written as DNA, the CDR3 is TGCGCCAGCAGCTTGGGAGCGACTAGAGGGATGCCCAAAAACATTCAGTACTTC. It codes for CASSLGATRGMPKNIQYF.

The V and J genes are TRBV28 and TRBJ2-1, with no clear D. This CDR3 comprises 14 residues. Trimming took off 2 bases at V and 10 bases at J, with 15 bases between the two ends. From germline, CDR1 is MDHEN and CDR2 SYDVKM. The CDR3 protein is CASSLRRTSYEQFF. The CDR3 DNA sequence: TGTGCCAGCAGTTTACGACGGACCTCCTACGAGCAGTTCTTC.

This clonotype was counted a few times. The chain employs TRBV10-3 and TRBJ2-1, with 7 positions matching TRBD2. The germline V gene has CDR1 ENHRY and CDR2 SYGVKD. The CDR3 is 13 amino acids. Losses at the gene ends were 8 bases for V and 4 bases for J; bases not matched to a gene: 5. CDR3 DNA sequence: TGTGCCATCCAACTAGCGTTATACAATGAGCAGTTCTTC. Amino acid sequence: CAIQLALYNEQFF.

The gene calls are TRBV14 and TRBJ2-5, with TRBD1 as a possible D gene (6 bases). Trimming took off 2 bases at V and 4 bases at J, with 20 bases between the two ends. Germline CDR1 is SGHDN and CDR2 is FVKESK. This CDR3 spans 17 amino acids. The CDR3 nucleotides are TGTGCCAGCAGCCAATGGGTAGGACAGATAACTTCAGAGACCCAGTACTTC. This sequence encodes CASSQWVGQITSETQYF.

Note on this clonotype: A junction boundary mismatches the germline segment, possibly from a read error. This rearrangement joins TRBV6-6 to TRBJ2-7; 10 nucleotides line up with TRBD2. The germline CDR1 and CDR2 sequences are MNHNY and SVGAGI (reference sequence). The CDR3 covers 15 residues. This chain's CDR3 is CASSPLAGAGNEQYF. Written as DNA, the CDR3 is TGCGCCAGCAGTCCGCTAGCGGGAGCGGGCAATGAGCAGTACTTC.

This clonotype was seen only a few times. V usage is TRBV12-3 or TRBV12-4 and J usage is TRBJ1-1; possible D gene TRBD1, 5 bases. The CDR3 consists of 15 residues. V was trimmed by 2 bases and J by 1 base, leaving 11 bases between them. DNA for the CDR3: TGTGCCAGCAGTTTAAGGGGTACCGAGAACACTGAAGCTTTCTTT. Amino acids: CASSLRGTENTEAFF.

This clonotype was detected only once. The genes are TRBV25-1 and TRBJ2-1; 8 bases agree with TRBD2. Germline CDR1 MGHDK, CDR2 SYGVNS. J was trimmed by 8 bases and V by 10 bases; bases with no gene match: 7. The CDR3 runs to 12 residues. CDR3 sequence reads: CATITGGYEQFF. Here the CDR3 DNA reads TGTGCCACCATTACGGGGGGGTATGAGCAGTTCTTC.